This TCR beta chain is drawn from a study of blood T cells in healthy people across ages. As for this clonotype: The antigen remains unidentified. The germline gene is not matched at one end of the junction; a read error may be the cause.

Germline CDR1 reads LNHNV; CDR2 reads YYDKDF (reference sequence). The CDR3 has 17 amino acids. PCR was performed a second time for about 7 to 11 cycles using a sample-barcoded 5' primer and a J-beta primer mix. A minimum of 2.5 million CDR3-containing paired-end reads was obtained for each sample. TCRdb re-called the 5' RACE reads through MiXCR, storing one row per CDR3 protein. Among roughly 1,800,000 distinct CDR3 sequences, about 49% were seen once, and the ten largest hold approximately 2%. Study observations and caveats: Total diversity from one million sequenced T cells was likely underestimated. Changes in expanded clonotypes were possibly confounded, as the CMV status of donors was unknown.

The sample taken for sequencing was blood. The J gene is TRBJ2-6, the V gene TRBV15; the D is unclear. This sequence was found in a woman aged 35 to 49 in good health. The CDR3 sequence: CATSRDIGFSGANVLTF. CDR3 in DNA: TGTGCCACTAGCAGAGATATCGGATTCTCTGGGGCCAACGTCCTGACTTTC.